This T cell receptor beta chain is drawn from a study of beta chain features in type 1 diabetes. Across the study: No patient-donor differences in age, gender, total cells or subset yield.

The table lists this clone with a few counts. Antigen unknown. TCRB transcripts that were expressed got sequenced, as all of the isolated RNA had been reverse transcribed. Only in-frame clones appear in the TCRdb table, and some are missing; sequencing was by immunoSEQ multiplex PCR. The sample lists under 300,000 clones; 16% were seen once. Via the markers CD45RO/CCR7/CD25/CD127/CD95/CD27, stem cell-like memory, regulatory, central memory and naive CD4+ cells were sorted. Purity above 98% was achieved in all sorted populations. General study findings and limits: cDNA-based sequencing might over-represent cells highly expressing TCR. All four CD4+ subsets of Type 1 diabetes patients contained TCRB CDR3s that were moderately but significantly shorter.

Input material: naive CD4+ T cells from blood. The sequence was collected from a man aged 25 to 45 with type 1 diabetes.

The CDR3, as DNA: TGCGCCAGCAGCTGGGCCGGGACTAGCGCGTCAGATGAGCAGTTCTTC. It translates to CASSWAGTSASDEQFF. The gene calls are TRBV5-1 and TRBJ2-1; 10 bases are a match to TRBD2. The germline gives CDR1 SGHRS, CDR2 YFSETQ. V trimming: 3 bases; J trimming: 8 bases; junction bases outside the gene matches: 11. The CDR3 has 16 amino acids.